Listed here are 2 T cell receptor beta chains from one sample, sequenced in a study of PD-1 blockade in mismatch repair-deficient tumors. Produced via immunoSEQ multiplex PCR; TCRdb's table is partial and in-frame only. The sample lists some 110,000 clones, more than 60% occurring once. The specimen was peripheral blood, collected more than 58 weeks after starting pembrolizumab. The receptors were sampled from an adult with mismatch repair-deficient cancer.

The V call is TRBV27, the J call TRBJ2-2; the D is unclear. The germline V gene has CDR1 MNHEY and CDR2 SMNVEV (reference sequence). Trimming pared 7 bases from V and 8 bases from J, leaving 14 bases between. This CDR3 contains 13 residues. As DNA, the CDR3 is TGTGCCAGCAAGTCTTCCATGGTGGGGGAGCTGTTTTTT. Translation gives CASKSSMVGELFF.

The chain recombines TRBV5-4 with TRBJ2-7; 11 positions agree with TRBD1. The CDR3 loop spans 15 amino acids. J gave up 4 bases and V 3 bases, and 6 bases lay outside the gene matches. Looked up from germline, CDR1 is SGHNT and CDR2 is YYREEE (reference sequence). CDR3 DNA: TGTGCCAGCAGCTCGGACAGGGGGCTCCAGTACGAGCAGTACTTC. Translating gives CASSSDRGLQYEQYF.